These T cell receptor beta chains were read from a single sample in a study of blood T cell repertoires in COVID-19. Repertoires were generated with immunoSEQ multiplex PCR, while TCRdb's copy carries only in-frame clones and drops some. The table includes under 200,000 clones, approximately 80% detected once. Sequencing input: peripheral blood. The receptor set was obtained from a man between 65 and 85 years old who had recovered from COVID-19. Both conserved end residues are part of each CDR3. The D gene is left open where the match is weak. Size is omitted from some rows. Given values are once, few, many or a class for expanded clones.

TRBD1 TRBJ1-1 many 14 TRBV7-9 TGTGCCAGCCGGAACAGGGGGCAGAACACTGAAGCTTTCTTT CASRNRGQNTEAFF
NA TRBJ1-2 NA 16 TRBV5-1 TGCGCCAGCAGCTTGGCCCAGGTCACCTTCGGCTATGGCTACACCTTC CASSLAQVTFGYGYTF
NA TRBJ2-5 NA 13 TRBV3-1/TRBV3-2 TGTGCCAGCAGCCAGGGTACTAAGGAGACCCAGTACTTC CASSQGTKETQYF
TRBD2 TRBJ2-7 once 15 TRBV19 TGTGCCAGTAGTAGCGGACTAGCGGGAGGTGACGAGCAGTACTTC CASSSGLAGGDEQYF
NA TRBJ1-6 NA 14 TRBV30 TGTGCCTGGAGCACAGGTTCCTATAATTCACCCCTCCACTTT CAWSTGSYNSPLHF
TRBD2 TRBJ2-3 NA 16 TRBV4-1 TGCGCCAGCAATAACCCGACTAGCGGGAAGAGAGATACGCAGTATTTT CASNNPTSGKRDTQYF
NA TRBJ2-7 NA 14 TRBV5-6 TGTGCCTCCAGCCGGGCCGGGGAGTCCTACGAGCAGTACTTC CASSRAGESYEQYF
NA TRBJ2-1 NA 15 TRBV14 TGTGCCAGCAGCCAATGGAGGGGTGAAAACAATGAGCAGTTCTTC CASSQWRGENNEQFF
TRBD1 TRBJ1-1 NA 15 TRBV18 TGTGCCAGCTCACCGACAGGGGGCGTCGGCACTGAAGCTTTCTTT CASSPTGGVGTEAFF
NA TRBJ2-3 NA 15 TRBV18 TGTGCCAGCTCACCCCCCTGGACAAGCACAGATACGCAGTATTTT CASSPPWTSTDTQYF
TRBD2 TRBJ2-2 NA 19 TRBV7-2 TGTGCCAGCAGCTCACTCGCTAGCGGGAGGGCCAAAGGGGGCGGGGAGCTGTTTTTT CASSSLASGRAKGGGELFF
NA TRBJ1-1 NA 14 TRBV6-6 TGTGCCAGCAGTTACGCGGAGGCGAACACTGAAGCTTTCTTT CASSYAEANTEAFF
TRBD2 TRBJ2-4 NA 16 TRBV5-8 TGTGCCAGCAGCTTGGTGGCTAGCGGGAGGACGGACATTCAGTACTTC CASSLVASGRTDIQYF
TRBD1 TRBJ1-1 once 15 TRBV25-1 TGTGCCAGCAGTGGGCTTGGACAGGGCGACACTGAAGCTTTCTTT CASSGLGQGDTEAFF
TRBD1 TRBJ1-5 NA 14 TRBV2 TGTGCCAGCAGTGGGACAGGGGCCGCTCAGCCCCAGCATTTT CASSGTGAAQPQHF
NA TRBJ1-4 NA 14 TRBV18 TGTGCCAGCTCACCACCATCCGGGTTCAGAAAACTGTTTTTT CASSPPSGFRKLFF
NA TRBJ1-3 NA 14 TRBV6-5 TGTGCCAGCAGTCCTCCGGGAGCCGGAAACACCATATATTTT CASSPPGAGNTIYF
TRBD2 TRBJ2-1 NA 15 TRBV30 TGTGCCTGGAGTGTAGGTCCAGCGGGAACCCGTGAGCAGTTCTTC CAWSVGPAGTREQFF
TRBD2 TRBJ2-1 NA 15 TRBV5-6 TGTGCCAGCAGCTGGGGACTAGGGGAAGACAATGAGCAGTTCTTC CASSWGLGEDNEQFF
TRBD2 TRBJ2-1 NA 15 TRBV10-1 TGCGCCAGCAGTGATAAGCGGGAGGCCTACAATGAGCAGTTCTTC CASSDKREAYNEQFF
TRBD2 TRBJ2-7 NA 14 TRBV10-3 TGTGCCATCAGTGAGACTAGCGGGAGTTACGAGCAGTACTTC CAISETSGSYEQYF
NA TRBJ1-1 NA 14 TRBV18 TGTGCCAGCTCACCATTTGAGGCGAGCACTGAAGCTTTCTTT CASSPFEASTEAFF
NA TRBJ1-4 NA 15 TRBV18 TGTGCCAGCTCACCAGGGGGCCAGACTAATGAAAAACTGTTTTTT CASSPGGQTNEKLFF
TRBD1 TRBJ2-7 few 13 TRBV7-9 TGTGCCAGCAGCGCGGACAGGGGGTACGAGCAGTACTTC CASSADRGYEQYF
NA TRBJ1-1 few 14 TRBV6-5 TGTGCCAGCAGTTATAGGCACCCGGGAACTGAAGCTTTCTTT CASSYRHPGTEAFF
TRBD1 TRBJ1-4 NA 13 TRBV10-1 TGCGCCAGCAGTGTTGGGACAGGGGAAAAACTGTTTTTT CASSVGTGEKLFF
TRBD1 TRBJ1-5 NA 14 TRBV6-5 TGTGCCAGCAGGGGACAGGGGGCGAATCAGCCCCAGCATTTT CASRGQGANQPQHF